This TCR beta chain was captured in a study of T-cell memory formation after mild COVID-19. The length of the CDR3 is 20 residues. V lost 5 bases and J lost 3; bases outside the gene matches: 16. In germline, CDR1 is SEHNR, CDR2 FQNEAQ (reference sequence). MiXCR, applied by TCRdb to the 5' RACE reads, yields one record per CDR3 protein. The sample comprises about 470,000 distinct CDR3 sequences, around a sixth of which are singletons, and more than 9% rests with the top ten. The table lists this clonotype with a count of one. The origin of this receptor is an adult woman who had mild COVID-19 (a few samples of this study predate the infection). Cell type and time point are not known. Sample: PBMCs or a T cell subset sorted from them (not recorded which). J is TRBJ2-6 and V is TRBV7-9; 10 bases align to TRBD2. For the CDR3, the DNA is TGTGCCAGCAGCCAAACCCCCAAGCGGGGGGGCCCAGGTGGGGCCAACGTCCTGACTTTC. Amino acids: CASSQTPKRGGPGGANVLTF.